The rows below give T cell receptor beta chains drawn from one sample of a study of blood T cell repertoires in COVID-19. The method was immunoSEQ multiplex PCR; TCRdb's version includes in-frame clones alone and lacks a portion of them. In the table there are about 180,000 clones, 80% to 85% of which are singletons. Sequencing used peripheral blood. The receptors were sampled from a woman between 70 and 85 years old with COVID-19, enrolled during active disease. Both conserved end residues are part of each CDR3. Fields, in order: clone size, J gene, V gene, D gene, CDR3 length, CDR3 protein, CDR3 DNA. A D gene is named only where the DNA matches it firmly. Clone size is not always given. Where it is, it says once, few, many or a class for expanded clones.

NA	TRBJ1-1	TRBV18	NA	14	CASSPPEFNTEAFF	TGTGCCAGCTCACCACCTGAGTTCAACACTGAAGCTTTCTTT
few	TRBJ1-1	TRBV28	NA	15	CASSPMGNKNTEAFF	TGTGCCAGCAGTCCTATGGGCAACAAGAACACTGAAGCTTTCTTT
NA	TRBJ1-4	TRBV7-9	TRBD1	14	CASSSGTGDEKLFF	TGTGCCAGCAGTTCCGGGACAGGGGATGAAAAACTGTTTTTT
NA	TRBJ1-5	TRBV7-2	NA	17	CASSLSATGFSNQPQHF	TGTGCCAGCAGCTTATCCGCTACAGGGTTCAGCAATCAGCCCCAGCATTTT
NA	TRBJ1-2	TRBV2	TRBD1	12	CASRGDREVATF	TGTGCCAGCAGGGGAGACAGGGAAGTGGCCACCTTC
once	TRBJ2-3	TRBV11-2	NA	14	CASSLSGSTDTQYF	TGTGCCAGCAGCTTAAGCGGGAGCACAGATACGCAGTATTTT
NA	TRBJ2-3	TRBV5-1	NA	14	CASSPGSPTDTQYF	TGCGCCAGCAGCCCAGGGTCCCCCACAGATACGCAGTATTTT
NA	TRBJ2-3	TRBV27	NA	13	CASRGPRGDTQYF	TGTGCCAGCAGGGGACCGCGGGGAGATACGCAGTATTTT
NA	TRBJ2-1	TRBV7-9	NA	18	CASSSRRYRDISYNEQFF	TGTGCCAGCAGCTCACGGCGTTACAGGGATATCTCCTACAATGAGCAGTTCTTC
NA	TRBJ1-1	TRBV10-1	TRBD1	17	CASTSKETGGPRTEAFF	TGCGCCAGCACCTCGAAGGAGACAGGGGGTCCGAGGACTGAAGCTTTCTTT
once	TRBJ2-2	TRBV7-2	TRBD2	15	CASSQGLAGVWELFF	TGTGCCAGCAGCCAGGGACTAGCGGGAGTATGGGAGCTGTTTTTT
NA	TRBJ2-2	TRBV27	NA	15	CASRGAQKNTGELFF	TGTGCCAGCAGGGGGGCGCAGAAGAACACCGGGGAGCTGTTTTTT
NA	TRBJ2-1	TRBV9	TRBD2	17	CASSVGLTSGSPNEQFF	TGTGCCAGCAGCGTAGGGCTTACTAGCGGGTCCCCGAATGAGCAGTTCTTC
NA	TRBJ2-7	TRBV19	TRBD1	13	CASETGQGSEQYF	TGTGCCAGTGAGACGGGACAGGGAAGCGAGCAGTACTTC
NA	TRBJ1-3	TRBV29-1	TRBD1	16	CSAGDRGNFSGNTIYF	TGCAGCGCGGGGGACAGGGGAAATTTCTCTGGAAACACCATATATTTT
NA	TRBJ2-1	TRBV7-9	TRBD2	16	CASSSTSGRSYNEQFF	TGTGCCAGCAGCTCGACTAGCGGGAGGTCCTACAATGAGCAGTTCTTC
few	TRBJ2-1	TRBV11-2	TRBD2	16	CASSLFSGRWVNEQFF	TGTGCCAGCAGCTTATTTAGCGGGAGGTGGGTCAATGAGCAGTTCTTC
NA	TRBJ1-6	TRBV2	NA	15	CASRNTPRENSPLHF	TGTGCCAGCAGAAATACTCCCCGGGAGAATTCACCCCTCCACTTT
NA	TRBJ1-2	TRBV7-2	TRBD1	16	CASSLRGQGTNYGYTF	TGTGCCAGCAGCTTAAGAGGACAGGGGACCAACTATGGCTACACCTTC
NA	TRBJ2-2	TRBV2	NA	16	CASSEALGGAAGELFF	TGTGCCAGCAGTGAAGCGCTCGGTGGTGCGGCCGGGGAGCTGTTTTTT
NA	TRBJ2-7	TRBV2	NA	12	CASRDSGDEQYF	TGTGCCAGCAGGGACTCAGGGGACGAGCAGTACTTC
NA	TRBJ1-1	TRBV5-5	TRBD1	15	CASSSGQGGHTEAFF	TGTGCCAGCAGCTCAGGACAGGGCGGTCACACTGAAGCTTTCTTT
NA	TRBJ2-7	TRBV6-2/TRBV6-3	NA	15	CASSYPLPWPYEQYF	TGTGCCAGCAGTTACCCCCTGCCTTGGCCCTACGAGCAGTACTTC
NA	TRBJ2-1	TRBV6-5	TRBD2	15	CASSIRSGNAKEQFF	TGTGCCAGCAGCATTCGGAGCGGGAATGCCAAGGAGCAGTTCTTC
NA	TRBJ1-3	TRBV5-1	TRBD1	16	CASSNTGGVSGNTIYF	TGCGCCAGCAGCAACACAGGGGGAGTCTCTGGAAACACCATATATTTT
NA	TRBJ2-7	TRBV18	TRBD2	16	CASSLRGEGSNYEQYF	TGTGCCAGCTCACTACGGGGGGAAGGGTCCAACTACGAGCAGTACTTC
NA	TRBJ2-7	TRBV5-4	TRBD1	15	CASSQTGQGIYEQYF	TGTGCCAGCAGTCAGACGGGACAGGGCATCTACGAGCAGTACTTC
NA	TRBJ2-1	TRBV24-1	TRBD2	16	CATSDPSGRAYNEQFF	TGTGCCACCAGTGACCCTAGCGGGAGGGCCTACAATGAGCAGTTCTTC
NA	TRBJ1-4	TRBV4-2	NA	14	CASSHAGVNEKLFF	TGTGCCAGCAGCCATGCGGGCGTTAATGAAAAACTGTTTTTT
few	TRBJ2-1	TRBV3-1/TRBV3-2	NA	16	CASSLWTGVGYNEQFF	TGTGCCAGCAGCCTATGGACTGGCGTGGGCTACAATGAGCAGTTCTTC
NA	TRBJ2-7	TRBV5-1	TRBD2	18	CASSQGTSGSRGNYEQYF	TGCGCCAGCAGCCAAGGGACTAGCGGGAGCAGGGGGAACTACGAGCAGTACTTC
few	TRBJ1-2	TRBV19	NA	15	CASSPPRGQGYGYTF	TGTGCCAGTAGTCCTCCTAGAGGGCAAGGCTATGGCTACACCTTC